These 27 T cell receptor beta chains were all obtained from the same sample, sequenced in a study of cytomegalovirus exposure and HLA in healthy donors. Use of 60 Vbeta and 13 Jbeta primers characterized the PCR. The assay was immunoSEQ multiplex PCR, and TCRdb's table has in-frame clones only and misses some. The sample consists of about 120,000 clones, about 8% of them appearing once. The sample comprised PBMCs. The source is a middle-aged woman in good health and CMV-seropositive.

The chain joins TRBV2 to TRBJ1-1; D is ambiguous. Germline CDR1 SNHLY, CDR2 FYNNEI. Trimming shortened V by 2 bases and J by 1 base, and 8 bases separated the two germline ends. The CDR3 length is 14 residues. The DNA for the CDR3 is TGTGCCAGCAGTGAAAGTGTGAGGAACACTGAAGCTTTCTTT. This encodes CASSESVRNTEAFF.

Only a few counts were recorded for this clone. V gene TRBV11-2 combines with J gene TRBJ2-1; D not resolved. The V gene's germline CDR1 is SGHAT and CDR2 FQNNGV. The CDR3 sequence is 12 residues long. Trimming shortened V by 2 bases and J by 7 bases, and 6 bases separated the two germline ends. CDR3 loop: CASSLLANEQFF. The CDR3, as DNA: TGTGCCAGCAGCTTACTGGCAAATGAGCAGTTCTTC.

This clone was observed a handful of times. Written as DNA, the CDR3 is TGCGCCAGCAGCCAAGAACAGGGAGTCCTTTACTCCTACGAGCAGTACTTC. It specifies CASSQEQGVLYSYEQYF. V is TRBV4-1 and J is TRBJ2-7; weak D call: TRBD1 (6 bases). Germline V CDR1 and CDR2: MGHRA, YSYEKL. The CDR3 has 17 amino acids. Trimming left V 0 bases short and J 0 bases short, with 15 bases between.

The chain links TRBV5-1 to TRBJ1-2, with unresolved D. The CDR3 consists of 12 residues. The germline V gene encodes CDR1 SGHRS and CDR2 YFSETQ. V lost 4 bases and J lost 3, with 7 bases in between. The CDR3 nucleotides read TGCGCCAGCAGCCCGGGAGACTATGGCTACACCTTC. This sequence encodes CASSPGDYGYTF.

The chain uses TRBV2 and TRBJ2-7, with TRBD1 as a possible D gene (7 bases). Trimming shortened V by 10 bases and J by 5 bases, and 21 bases separated the two germline ends. The germline V gene encodes CDR1 SNHLY and CDR2 FYNNEI. The CDR3 spans 14 residues. The CDR3 bases are TGTGCCAACCCACACCGAACAGGGGAGGACGAGCAGTACTTC. Protein: CANPHRTGEDEQYF.

This chain uses TRBV27 with TRBJ2-2, with D possibly matching TRBD1 (5 bases). The CDR3 contains 14 residues. Germline V gene sequence: CDR1 MNHEY, CDR2 SMNVEV (reference sequence). V lost 0 bases, J lost 6 bases, and 8 bases lay in between. The CDR3 here is CASSLSRVAGELFF. The CDR3 bases are TGTGCCAGCAGTTTATCCAGGGTGGCCGGGGAGCTGTTTTTT.

This clone was observed a few times. V is TRBV2 and J is TRBJ1-5; D not certain. V was shortened by 6 bases and J by 1 base, with 7 bases between the two germline ends. The CDR3 length is 13 residues. Germline V CDR1 and CDR2: SNHLY, FYNNEI. The CDR3 nucleotides are TGTGCCAGCAGATCTGAGAGCAATCAGCCCCAGCATTTT. This translates into CASRSESNQPQHF.

This chain joins TRBV9 and TRBJ1-6; unclear D gene. Germline CDR1 reads SGDLS; CDR2 reads YYNGEE. Trimming removed 0 bases from V and 8 bases from J, with 6 bases in between. The CDR3 is made up of 13 amino acids. The CDR3 reads CASSVEADSPLHF. The CDR3 DNA sequence: TGTGCCAGCAGCGTAGAAGCCGATTCACCCCTCCACTTT.

This clone has more than one count but fewer than ten. The chain carries TRBV25-1 and TRBJ2-1, with a weak D call TRBD2 (7 bases). CDR3 length equals 15 residues. V lost 1 base and J 10 bases, leaving 17 bases between the germline ends. The germline V gene has CDR1 MGHDK and CDR2 SYGVNS. The CDR3 nucleotides read TGTGCCAGCAGTGAATCGGCCCGGGGGGCGGGGGAGCAGTTCTTC. This sequence encodes CASSESARGAGEQFF.

The rearrangement uses TRBV5-1 and TRBJ1-1; D is perhaps TRBD1 (5 bases). This CDR3 has 16 amino acids. Trimming removed 1 base from V and 2 bases from J, with 15 bases in between. Per the germline V gene, CDR1 is SGHRS and CDR2 is YFSETQ. The CDR3 spells CASSLTSGGGNTEAFF. As DNA, the CDR3 is TGCGCCAGCAGCTTGACATCTGGGGGAGGAAACACTGAAGCTTTCTTT. Full variable domain (outside the CDR3, taken from reference TRBV5-1 and TRBJ1-1): KAGVTQTPRYLIKTRGQQVTLSCSPISGHRSVSWYQQTPGQGLQFLFEYFSETQRNKGNFPGRFSGRQFSNSRSEMNVSTLELGDSALYLCASSLTSGGGNTEAFFGQGTRLTVV.

This clone was observed a handful of times. This chain connects TRBV7-2 to TRBJ1-5; D not certain. The length of the CDR3 is 12 residues. In germline, CDR1 is SGHTA, CDR2 FQGNSA. Trimming removed 3 bases from V and 5 bases from J, with 5 bases in between. The CDR3 loop reads CASSLRDQPQHF. For the CDR3, the DNA is TGTGCCAGCAGCTTGAGGGATCAGCCCCAGCATTTT.

This clone was recorded a few times. The genes are TRBV19 and TRBJ1-1; tentative D call: TRBD1 (6 bases). V lost 5 bases and J lost 2, with 12 bases in between. This CDR3 has 14 residues. The V gene's germline CDR1 is LNHDA and CDR2 SQIVND (reference sequence). The DNA of the CDR3 is TGTGCCAGTAGTCCGGGGACACCCAACACTGAAGCTTTCTTT. Amino acid sequence: CASSPGTPNTEAFF.

This clone appeared a few times. The chain is built from TRBV5-4 and TRBJ1-1; 8 bases align to TRBD1. After removal of 2 bases from V and 1 base from J, the junction contained 10 bases not matched to a gene. Germline lookup yields CDR1 SGHNT and CDR2 YYREEE (reference sequence). The CDR3 runs 17 residues. The DNA of the CDR3 is TGTGCCAGCAGCTTTGGACAGGGAATTGGCTCGAACACTGAAGCTTTCTTT. It codes for CASSFGQGIGSNTEAFF.

This chain connects TRBV10-2 to TRBJ2-7, with TRBD2 as a possible D gene (5 bases). The V gene's germline CDR1 is WSHSY and CDR2 SAAADI. This CDR3 has 16 amino acids. V was cut by 2 bases and J by 5 bases, with 19 bases left in between. CDR3 nucleotide sequence: TGCGCCAGCAGTGAGATTGGCGGGCCCACCCTCAACGAGCAGTACTTC. It yields the protein CASSEIGGPTLNEQYF.

This clone was counted between two and nine times. A junction end diverges from the germline sequence, so it may reflect a read error. This chain joins TRBV2 and TRBJ1-5; maybe TRBD1 (6 bases). Per germline, CDR1 SNHLY and CDR2 FYNNEI. The CDR3 has 14 amino acids. The CDR3 is CASRPGHSNQHQHF. CDR3 in DNA: TGTGCCAGCAGGCCGGGACACAGCAATCAGCACCAGCATTTT.

V is TRBV6-4 and J is TRBJ2-7, with 7 bases that match TRBD1. CDR3 length: 14 residues. Germline V gene sequence: CDR1 MRHNA, CDR2 SNTAGT. With V trimmed by 4 bases and J by 1 base, 4 bases remained unmatched. The chain's CDR3 is CASSAGDSSYEQYF. CDR3 sequence (DNA): TGTGCCAGCAGTGCAGGGGACAGTTCCTACGAGCAGTACTTC.

There are many counts of this clone. The rearrangement uses TRBV6-5 and TRBJ1-2; 7 bases map to TRBD1. CDR3 size: 13 residues. CDR1 MNHEY and CDR2 SVGAGI come from the germline V gene. V lost 8 bases, J lost 6 bases, and 9 bases stayed unmatched. The CDR3, as DNA: TGTGCCAGCGGATCGGACAGGAAGGATGGCTACACCTTC. Translation: CASGSDRKDGYTF.

This clone showed up just a few times. The rearrangement uses TRBV18 and TRBJ1-6, with TRBD1 matching over 10 bases. This CDR3 region has 14 residues. Per germline, CDR1 KGHSH and CDR2 LQKENI. The J segment lost 9 bases and the V segment lost 5 bases, leaving 4 bases of the junction unmatched. Written as DNA, the CDR3 is TGTGCCAGCTCATCGACAGGGGGCGTTTCACCCCTCCACTTT. The encoded protein is CASSSTGGVSPLHF.

Only a few counts were recorded for this clone. A far larger clone is one nucleotide away, so this likely arose from a read error. The chain uses TRBV6-5 and TRBJ1-5, with unresolved D. Trimming pared 2 bases from V and 3 bases from J, leaving 5 bases between. Germline values: CDR1 MNHEY, CDR2 SVGAGI. The CDR3 is 13 amino acids. In DNA form, the CDR3 reads TGTGCCAGCAGTTACGAGTTCAATCAGCCCCAGCATTTT. It codes for CASSYEFNQPQHF.

Only a few counts were recorded for this clone. The J gene is TRBJ2-1, the V gene TRBV19; 7 nucleotides line up with TRBD1. Losses at the gene ends were 7 bases for V and 5 bases for J; bases not matched to a gene: 5. Germline loops: CDR1 LNHDA, CDR2 SQIVND (reference sequence). The CDR3 totals 13 residues. CDR3 sequence reads: CASNRDSDNEQFF. For the CDR3, the DNA is TGTGCCAGTAACCGGGACAGCGACAATGAGCAGTTCTTC.

V gene TRBV5-6 combines with J gene TRBJ1-3; D gene ambiguous. V shed 2 bases and J shed 0 bases, with 12 bases lying between them. Germline V lookup: CDR1 SGHDT, CDR2 YYEEEE. This CDR3 region has 16 residues. In DNA, the CDR3 is TGTGCCAGCAGCTTACTGGGGAGAAGCTCTGGAAACACCATATATTTT. This sequence encodes CASSLLGRSSGNTIYF.

This clone has more than one count but fewer than ten. The J gene is TRBJ2-3, the V gene TRBV5-1; 7 bases are shared with TRBD2. The CDR3 sequence is 14 residues long. With V trimmed by 4 bases and J by 1 base, 3 bases remained unmatched. Germline V gene data show CDR1 as SGHRS and CDR2 as YFSETQ. CDR3 bases: TGCGCCAGCAGCGCAGGACTAGGCACAGATACGCAGTATTTT. This sequence encodes CASSAGLGTDTQYF.

This clone was counted only a few times. The J gene is TRBJ1-5, the V gene TRBV2; D gene ambiguous. This CDR3 region has 14 residues. The V end lost 5 bases, the J end lost 0 bases, and 8 bases lay between the germline ends. The germline CDR1 and CDR2 sequences are SNHLY and FYNNEI. The CDR3 nucleotides read TGTGCCAGCAGTTCAGATTATAGCAATCAGCCCCAGCATTTT. As protein: CASSSDYSNQPQHF.

The chain has TRBV11-2 and TRBJ2-7; 11 positions agree with TRBD1. The CDR3 extends over 14 amino acids. V shed 5 bases, J shed 7 bases, and the junction held 7 bases outside the gene matches. In germline, CDR1 is SGHAT, CDR2 FQNNGV. In DNA form, the CDR3 reads TGTGCCAGCAGCCCCGGACAGGGGGCAGGGGAGCAGTACTTC. This translates into CASSPGQGAGEQYF.

Only a few counts were recorded for this clone. This sequence joins TRBV5-4 and TRBJ1-4; tentatively, D is TRBD1 (6 bases). Trimming cost V 5 bases and J 4 bases, with 12 bases left between them. Germline V gene lookup returns CDR1 SGHNT and CDR2 YYREEE (reference sequence). The length of the CDR3 is 14 residues. This chain's CDR3 is CASRPDRNNEKLFF. The CDR3 coding sequence is TGTGCCAGCAGACCTGACAGGAATAATGAAAAACTGTTTTTT.

The rearrangement uses TRBV10-1 and TRBJ2-1; possibly TRBD1 for D (6 bases). Germline CDR1 and CDR2: WNHNN and SYGVQD (reference sequence). The V gene lost 3 bases and the J gene lost 1 base, with 7 bases spanning the gap. CDR3 length: 14 amino acids. The CDR3: CASSEQGSYNEQFF. The CDR3 DNA follows: TGCGCCAGCAGTGAACAGGGTTCCTACAATGAGCAGTTCTTC.

The chain couples TRBV27 to TRBJ2-7; possible D gene TRBD1, 5 bases. This CDR3 region has 16 residues. Germline assignment: CDR1 MNHEY and CDR2 SMNVEV (reference sequence). The germline V and J ends were trimmed by 1 base and 1 base, with 14 bases remaining between them. The CDR3 coding sequence is TGTGCCAGCAGTTTATATCCCCAGGGTCGATCCTACGAGCAGTACTTC. Protein: CASSLYPQGRSYEQYF.